This T cell receptor beta chain derives from a study of blood T cell repertoires in COVID-19. About the research overall: Acute and convalescent COVID-19 specimens originated in the United States, Italy and Spain. PBMCs, B-cell-depleted T cells, or T cells were the source of the cDNA or gDNA that made up the material.

Original data processing: Quantification of nucleated cells was approximated via reference gene primer amplification. The method was immunoSEQ multiplex PCR; TCRdb's version includes in-frame clones alone and lacks a portion of them. V and J calls and clone size follow that table, whereas D and trimming were derived from the DNA. The top ten clones hold about 18% of a sample with approximately 100,000 clones, 70% to 90% of them seen once. V lost 7 bases and J lost 4, with 14 bases in between. The V gene's germline CDR1 is MNHEY and CDR2 SVGAGI. The CDR3 runs 15 residues. This sequence originates from a woman aged 55-69 years with acute or convalescent COVID-19. This chain connects TRBV6-5 to TRBJ1-6; D is uncertain. The sample was peripheral blood. This CDR3 is CASTSPGVYNSPLHF. The CDR3 nucleotides are TGTGCCAGCACCTCCCCCGGTGTTTATAATTCACCCCTCCACTTT.